This entry concerns a single T cell receptor (beta chain). Germline V lookup: CDR1 SGDLS, CDR2 YYNGEE. The CDR3 spans 16 residues. Trimming left V 2 bases short and J 0 bases short, with 11 bases between. CD8 cells classed as naive were CD45RO-negative and positively selected for CCR7, excluding terminally differentiated effector memory CD45RA+ cells. The sample originates from a study of shared clonotypes between healthy human individuals. The authors distributed each subset's genomic DNA evenly over several immunoSEQ plates. The method was immunoSEQ multiplex PCR; TCRdb's version includes in-frame clones alone and lacks a portion of them. The sample consists of around 550,000 clones, approximately 95% of them appearing once.

The rearrangement joins TRBV9 to TRBJ1-4; a weak D match, TRBD1 (5 bases). Sequences were obtained from naive CD8+ T cells sorted from blood. This clonotype was sampled from a woman aged 25 to 45 in good health. The CDR3 region has the DNA TGTGCCAGCAGCGTTGGCAGGGATTCAACTAATGAAAAACTGTTTTTT. Translating it yields CASSVGRDSTNEKLFF.